Following are 27 T cell receptor beta chains from one sample sequenced in a study of cytomegalovirus exposure and HLA in healthy donors. A multiplex PCR was run with 60 Vbeta primers and 13 Jbeta primers. TCRdb keeps only in-frame clones here, not all; method: immunoSEQ multiplex PCR. Here the sample spans roughly 160,000 clones, approximately 79% being singletons. The sequenced material came from PBMCs. These receptors came from a male donor in good health and CMV-seronegative.

The rearrangement joins TRBV4-1 to TRBJ1-2, with TRBD1 matching 10 bases. Germline V CDR1 and CDR2: MGHRA, YSYEKL. The CDR3 sequence is 20 residues long. The V gene end was trimmed by 4 bases and the J gene end by 8 bases; junction bases not matched to a gene: 25. The CDR3 DNA reads TGCGCCAGCAGCCCCAGAAGAGGGGGACAGGGGCCACCCCGTCGGACAGGCTACACCTTC. Its translation: CASSPRRGGQGPPRRTGYTF.

J is TRBJ1-1 and V is TRBV13, with 8 positions matching TRBD1. V was clipped by 4 bases and J by 6 bases; unmatched bases: 4. This CDR3 contains 13 residues. CDR1 and CDR2 (germline): PRHDT, FYEKMQ (reference sequence). This CDR3 reads CASSSRDRPEAFF. The CDR3 DNA follows: TGTGCCAGCAGCTCAAGGGACAGGCCTGAAGCTTTCTTT.

J is TRBJ2-5 and V is TRBV7-2, with 8 bases lining up with TRBD1. Germline trimming cut 3 bases from V and 7 bases from J; bases unmatched to any gene: 4. Germline loops: CDR1 SGHTA, CDR2 FQGNSA. There are 13 residues in the CDR3. CDR3 bases: TGTGCCAGCAGCTTCGGACAGGGTCGGACCCAGTACTTC. The encoded protein is CASSFGQGRTQYF.

This clone was recorded once. This chain uses TRBV12-5 with TRBJ1-1; D is ambiguous. In germline, CDR1 is LGHNT, CDR2 FRNRAP. V was trimmed by 4 bases and J by 4 bases, leaving 10 bases between them. The length of the CDR3 is 13 residues. The CDR3 region is CASGWLGGTEAFF. CDR3 sequence (DNA): TGTGCTAGTGGTTGGCTGGGAGGCACTGAAGCTTTCTTT.

The chain has TRBV9 and TRBJ2-2, with 9 bases identical to TRBD1. The CDR3 length is 12 residues. With V trimmed by 8 bases and J by 8 bases, 4 bases remained unmatched. CDR1 SGDLS and CDR2 YYNGEE come from the germline V gene. The CDR3 sequence: CASRQGEGELFF. The CDR3 nucleotides read TGTGCCAGTAGACAGGGGGAAGGGGAGCTGTTTTTT.

This clone was recorded a few times. The CDR3 is CASSTEPGDSSYNSPLHF. For the CDR3, the DNA is TGTGCCAGCAGTACAGAACCAGGGGACAGCTCCTATAATTCACCCCTCCACTTT. The chain recombines TRBV2 with TRBJ1-6; 7 positions agree with TRBD1. The CDR3 is 18 amino acids. V was clipped by 5 bases and J by 0 bases; unmatched bases: 10. CDR1 SNHLY and CDR2 FYNNEI come from the germline V gene.

The CDR3 loop reads CSSIEGANYGYTF. Written as DNA, the CDR3 is TGCAGCTCTATTGAGGGCGCTAACTATGGCTACACCTTC. This chain uses TRBV29-1 with TRBJ1-2; D call uncertain. CDR3 length equals 13 residues. CDR1 is SQVTM and CDR2 is ANQGSEA in the germline V gene. The V end lost 8 bases, the J end lost 0 bases, and 13 bases lay between the germline ends.

The V call is TRBV5-6, the J call TRBJ1-2; possible D gene TRBD1, 5 bases. The CDR3 has 13 residues. CDR1 is SGHDT, CDR2 YYEEEE, per germline. The V and J ends lost 4 bases and 3 bases respectively, with 10 bases between them. CDR3 in amino acids: CASSPDIYYGYTF. The CDR3 DNA is TGTGCCAGCAGCCCGGACATTTACTATGGCTACACCTTC. Full variable domain (missing parts from reference TRBV5-6 and TRBJ1-2): DAGVTQSPTHLIKTRGQQVTLRCSPKSGHDTVSWYQQALGQGPQFIFQYYEEEERQRGNFPDRFSGHQFPNYSSELNVNALLLGDSALYLCASSPDIYYGYTFGSGTRLTVV.

The genes are TRBV10-3 and TRBJ2-2; D perhaps matches TRBD1 (6 bases). Germline lookup yields CDR1 ENHRY and CDR2 SYGVKD. The germline V and J ends were trimmed by 6 bases and 0 bases, with 14 bases remaining between them. There are 16 residues in the CDR3. In DNA form, the CDR3 reads TGTGCCATCAGGACGCCGGACAGCGCGAACACCGGGGAGCTGTTTTTT. Its protein is CAIRTPDSANTGELFF.

The V gene is TRBV9, the J gene TRBJ1-2; TRBD1 matches 7 bases. The CDR3 spans 11 residues. Trimming removed 2 bases from V and 14 bases from J; junction bases left unmatched: 6. Germline V gives CDR1 SGDLS, CDR2 YYNGEE. In DNA form, the CDR3 reads TGTGCCAGCAGCGTCCTACAGGGGCCAACCTTC. This translates into CASSVLQGPTF. The entire variable domain, with the rest obtained from reference TRBV9 and TRBJ1-2, is as follows: DSGVTQTPKHLITATGQRVTLRCSPRSGDLSVYWYQQSLDQGLQFLIQYYNGEERAKGNILERFSAQQFPDLHSELNLSSLELGDSALYFCASSVLQGPTFGSGTRLTVV.

This chain connects TRBV18 to TRBJ2-7; 8 positions agree with TRBD1. With 5 bases clipped from V and 2 bases from J, the junction kept 5 bases outside the gene matches. The CDR3 is 14 residues long. CDR1 KGHSH and CDR2 LQKENI come from the germline V gene. The DNA of the CDR3 is TGTGCCAGCTCATCCTCGACAGGGGCCTACGAGCAGTACTTC. Amino acids: CASSSSTGAYEQYF.

V usage is TRBV10-3 and J usage is TRBJ2-3; no clear D. V shed 5 bases and J shed 0 bases, with 12 bases lying between them. The CDR3 spans 15 residues. CDR1 and CDR2 from the germline V gene are ENHRY and SYGVKD. This CDR3 reads CAISNPHGSTDTQYF. CDR3 nucleotides: TGTGCCATCAGTAACCCCCACGGGAGCACAGATACGCAGTATTTT.

The gene calls are TRBV10-3 and TRBJ2-6; D is ambiguous. This CDR3 has 16 residues. V was cut by 6 bases and J by 0 bases, with 12 bases left in between. In germline, CDR1 is ENHRY, CDR2 SYGVKD. The CDR3 is CAISSVAYSGANVLTF. CDR3 nucleotides: TGTGCCATCAGCTCAGTCGCTTACTCTGGGGCCAACGTCCTGACTTTC.

The gene calls are TRBV5-6 and TRBJ2-4; 7 bases fit TRBD1. J gave up 5 bases and V 2 bases, and 4 bases lay outside the gene matches. Germline V CDR1 and CDR2: SGHDT, YYEEEE. This CDR3 has 14 amino acids. CDR3 nucleotides: TGTGCCAGCAGCTTAACCGGGACAGAAAACATTCAGTACTTC. Residues: CASSLTGTENIQYF.

V and J are TRBV19 and TRBJ2-3, with 7 bases that match TRBD2. Per germline, CDR1 LNHDA and CDR2 SQIVND (reference sequence). This CDR3 spans 15 amino acids. Trimming cost V 1 base and J 2 bases; bases outside gene matches: 3. CDR3 residues: CASSIVGGSTDTQYF. The CDR3, as DNA: TGTGCCAGTAGTATAGTGGGGGGGTCCACAGATACGCAGTATTTT. The variable domain in full, completed from reference TRBV19 and TRBJ2-3, reads DGGITQSPKYLFRKEGQNVTLSCEQNLNHDAMYWYRQDPGQGLRLIYYSQIVNDFQKGDIAEGYSVSREKKESFPLTVTSAQKNPTAFYLCASSIVGGSTDTQYFGPGTRLTVL.

The chain couples TRBV23-1 to TRBJ2-6; 7 bases match TRBD1. TRBV23-1 is given ORF status, its function remaining uncertain. CDR3 length: 19 residues. V lost 6 bases and J lost 0; bases outside the gene matches: 14. CDR3 loop: CASSQRTRGSISGANVLTF. CDR3 bases: TGCGCCAGCAGCCAACGCACCAGGGGGAGCATCTCTGGGGCCAACGTCCTGACTTTC.

The chain is built from TRBV6-5 and TRBJ2-5; a weak D match, TRBD2 (5 bases). Per germline, CDR1 MNHEY and CDR2 SVGAGI. The V and J ends lost 0 bases and 4 bases respectively, with 6 bases between them. The CDR3 runs to 13 residues. The CDR3 DNA follows: TGTGCCAGCAGTTACTCAGGAGGAGAGACCCAGTACTTC. Protein: CASSYSGGETQYF.

This chain connects TRBV29-1 to TRBJ1-1; D is undetermined. This CDR3 spans 13 amino acids. V lost 2 bases and J 1 base, leaving 8 bases between the germline ends. Germline V gene lookup returns CDR1 SQVTM and CDR2 ANQGSEA. The CDR3 nucleotides read TGCAGCGTTGAACCCAGACAGAACACTGAAGCTTTCTTT. It is translated as CSVEPRQNTEAFF. The full variable domain, completed using reference TRBV29-1 and TRBJ1-1, is SAVISQKPSRDICQRGTSLTIQCQVDSQVTMMFWYRQQPGQSLTLIATANQGSEATYESGFVIDKFPISRPNLTFSTLTVSNMSPEDSSIYLCSVEPRQNTEAFFGQGTRLTVV.

This CDR3 reads CASSPSGPFGEQYF. The CDR3 DNA reads TGTGCCAGCTCACCATCAGGCCCTTTTGGCGAGCAGTACTTC. V usage is TRBV18 and J usage is TRBJ2-7, with unresolved D. The ends were cut back, 2 bases at V and 6 bases at J, with 14 bases in the middle. Germline values: CDR1 KGHSH, CDR2 LQKENI. The CDR3 length is 14 residues. Based on the CDR3 plus reference TRBV18 and TRBJ2-7, the full variable domain is NAGVMQNPRHLVRRRGQEARLRCSPMKGHSHVYWYRQLPEEGLKFMVYLQKENIIDESGMPKERFSAEFPKEGPSILRIQQVVRGDSAAYFCASSPSGPFGEQYFGPGTRLTVT.

The chain uses TRBV2 and TRBJ2-1; 7 bases agree with TRBD2. The germline V gene encodes CDR1 SNHLY and CDR2 FYNNEI. The CDR3 is 12 residues long. V dropped 6 bases and J dropped 8; count of bases not matched to a gene: 4. CDR3: CASSTGGYEQFF. The CDR3 DNA sequence: TGTGCCAGCAGCACCGGGGGGTATGAGCAGTTCTTC.

The chain is built from TRBV5-4 and TRBJ2-6; the match to TRBD1 covers 7 bases. The CDR3 has 17 residues. V trimming: 4 bases; J trimming: 2 bases; junction bases outside the gene matches: 9. Germline loops: CDR1 SGHNT, CDR2 YYREEE (reference sequence). As DNA, the CDR3 is TGTGCCAGCAGCAAACGGGACAGTGGGGCTGGGGCCAACGTCCTGACTTTC. Protein: CASSKRDSGAGANVLTF.

This chain connects TRBV7-2 to TRBJ2-1; weak D call: TRBD1 (6 bases). The V end was cut by 3 bases, the J end by 1 base, with 19 bases between. Germline V gives CDR1 SGHTA, CDR2 FQGNSA. The CDR3 sequence is 18 residues long. The CDR3 sequence is CASSLYRDIRYSYNEQFF. In DNA, the CDR3 is TGTGCCAGCAGCTTGTACCGGGACATCCGGTATTCCTACAATGAGCAGTTCTTC.

The chain combines TRBV4-1 with TRBJ1-5, with TRBD1 matching 8 bases. This CDR3 is built from 16 residues. The germline V gene encodes CDR1 MGHRA and CDR2 YSYEKL. J was trimmed by 9 bases and V by 1 base; bases with no gene match: 11. The CDR3 is CASSQGTGSSPWPQHF. In nucleotides, the CDR3 is TGCGCCAGCAGCCAAGGGACAGGGTCGTCCCCATGGCCCCAGCATTTT.

CDR3 residues: CASSDPGQRREKLFF. The DNA for the CDR3 is TGTGCCAGCAGTGATCCTGGACAGCGCCGAGAAAAACTGTTTTTT. This chain connects TRBV25-1 to TRBJ1-4, with D possibly being TRBD1 (6 bases). Germline values: CDR1 MGHDK, CDR2 SYGVNS. The CDR3 length is 15 residues. Trimming removed 3 bases from V and 8 bases from J, with 16 bases in between. Full variable domain (missing parts from reference TRBV25-1 and TRBJ1-4): EADIYQTPRYLVIGTGKKITLECSQTMGHDKMYWYQQDPGMELHLIHYSYGVNSTEKGDLSSESTVSRIRTEHFPLTLESARPSHTSQYLCASSDPGQRREKLFFGSGTQLSVL.

V usage is TRBV5-5 and J usage is TRBJ1-1, with a possible D match to TRBD1 (6 bases). The germline CDR1 and CDR2 sequences are SGHKS and YYEKEE (reference sequence). The length of the CDR3 is 12 residues. Deletions cut 5 bases from V and 8 bases from J, with 13 bases between. CDR3 sequence: CASRTTGSEAFF. DNA of the CDR3: TGTGCCAGCAGGACGACAGGATCAGAAGCTTTCTTT.

CDR3 region: CASSQVTATTGELFF. The CDR3 DNA follows: TGCGCCAGCAGCCAGGTGACAGCGACCACCGGGGAGCTGTTTTTT. This sequence joins TRBV4-1 and TRBJ2-2; a possible D gene is TRBD1 (5 bases). Germline V lookup: CDR1 MGHRA, CDR2 YSYEKL. The ends were cut back, 3 bases at V and 4 bases at J, with 12 bases in the middle. There are 15 residues in the CDR3.

The chain uses TRBV5-5 and TRBJ2-7, with D hard to call. CDR3 length: 17 amino acids. The V end lost 1 base, the J end lost 1 base, and 18 bases lay between the germline ends. Per the germline V gene, CDR1 is SGHKS and CDR2 is YYEKEE (reference sequence). The CDR3 is CASSLYFSAGESYEQYF. The CDR3 DNA reads as TGTGCCAGCAGCTTGTACTTTTCGGCAGGCGAATCCTACGAGCAGTACTTC.